A single sample is the source of the 25 T cell receptor beta chains below, sequenced in a study of cytomegalovirus exposure and HLA in healthy donors. This PCR relied on a set of 60 Vbeta primers and 13 Jbeta primers. Assay: immunoSEQ multiplex PCR; the TCRdb copy retains only in-frame clones and omits some. The table lists under 130,000 clones. Material for sequencing was PBMCs. Receptors originate from a middle-aged man in good health and CMV-seronegative.

The chain couples TRBV19 to TRBJ1-2; D might be TRBD1 (6 bases). Germline V CDR1 and CDR2: LNHDA, SQIVND (reference sequence). V lost 7 bases, J lost 8 bases, and 17 bases lay in between. This CDR3 contains 13 residues. CDR3 loop: CASTPQGLGGYTF. The CDR3 coding sequence is TGTGCCAGTACCCCCCAGGGGTTGGGAGGCTACACCTTC.

This chain joins TRBV27 and TRBJ1-5; 8 nucleotides line up with TRBD1. J gave up 5 bases and V 6 bases, and 6 bases lay outside the gene matches. CDR3 length: 14 residues. Germline V CDR1 and CDR2: MNHEY, SMNVEV (reference sequence). The CDR3 reads CASSLRDRYQPQHF. The CDR3 DNA follows: TGTGCCAGCAGCCTACGGGACAGGTATCAGCCCCAGCATTTT.

This chain uses TRBV10-2 with TRBJ1-1; 8 bases are a match to TRBD1. V lost 6 bases and J lost 8; bases outside the gene matches: 5. Germline CDR1 WSHSY, CDR2 SAAADI. The CDR3 length is 12 residues. In DNA, the CDR3 is TGCGCCAGCAGGCCCGGGACAGGCGAAGCTTTCTTT. The encoded protein is CASRPGTGEAFF.

The genes are TRBV7-6 and TRBJ2-6; perhaps TRBD2 as D (5 bases). The CDR3 is 17 residues long. CDR1 is SGHVS, CDR2 FNYEAQ, per germline. Trimming removed 5 bases from V and 0 bases from J, with 14 bases in between. The CDR3 sequence is CASSPGVGNSGANVLTF. For the CDR3, the DNA is TGTGCCAGCAGCCCCGGGGTAGGAAACTCTGGGGCCAACGTCCTGACTTTC. The full variable domain, with the rest looked up from reference TRBV7-6 and TRBJ2-6, is GAGVSQSPRYKVTKRGQDVALRCDPISGHVSLYWYRQALGQGPEFLTYFNYEAQQDKSGLPNDRFSAERPEGSISTLTIQRTEQRDSAMYRCASSPGVGNSGANVLTFGAGSRLTVL.

The chain recombines TRBV5-4 with TRBJ1-2; no firm D call. Germline loops: CDR1 SGHNT, CDR2 YYREEE (reference sequence). Between the trimmed V and J ends, which lost 3 bases and 1 base, there was a span of 7 bases. CDR3 size: 13 residues. CDR3 sequence reads: CASSYADNYGYTF. In DNA, the CDR3 is TGTGCCAGCAGCTACGCAGATAACTATGGCTACACCTTC.

The chain recombines TRBV11-2 with TRBJ2-1, with 9 bases identical to TRBD2. Germline V gene lookup returns CDR1 SGHAT and CDR2 FQNNGV. The CDR3 has 15 amino acids. The ends lost 5 bases at V and 9 bases at J; junction bases unmatched: 11. The CDR3 bases are TGTGCCAGCAGCCGAGCGGGGGCGGGGGGGTTTGAGCAGTTCTTC. It encodes CASSRAGAGGFEQFF.

This chain links TRBV7-2 with TRBJ1-6; TRBD1 aligns across 7 bases. Germline CDR1 is SGHTA and CDR2 is FQGNSA. V lost 5 bases and J lost 8; bases outside the gene matches: 9. The CDR3 totals 15 residues. The DNA for the CDR3 is TGTGCCAGCAGCACAAAACAGGGGAAGCATTCACCCCTCCACTTT. Translation gives CASSTKQGKHSPLHF.

The gene calls are TRBV5-1 and TRBJ1-5; 7 bases fit TRBD1. J gave up 0 bases and V 5 bases, and 5 bases lay outside the gene matches. The CDR3 has 15 residues. CDR1 SGHRS and CDR2 YFSETQ come from the germline V gene. This CDR3 is CASRQGSSSNQPQHF. The CDR3 DNA is TGCGCCAGCAGACAGGGGTCAAGTAGCAATCAGCCCCAGCATTTT.

This sequence joins TRBV11-2 and TRBJ2-1; 8 positions match TRBD1. V shed 5 bases and J 2 bases; nucleotides not matched to a gene: 8. Germline CDR1 reads SGHAT; CDR2 reads FQNNGV. The CDR3 spans 16 residues. The CDR3 nucleotides are TGTGCCAGCAGCCCGATGCAGGGGGCAGCCTACAATGAGCAGTTCTTC. Amino acids: CASSPMQGAAYNEQFF.

The chain joins TRBV25-1 to TRBJ2-1, with 8 bases that match TRBD2. Germline V CDR1 and CDR2: MGHDK, SYGVNS. V lost 6 bases and J lost 12; bases outside the gene matches: 10. The CDR3 loop spans 13 amino acids. CDR3 residues: CASSAGTRSWQFF. The CDR3 nucleotides read TGTGCCAGCAGCGCCGGGACTAGGAGTTGGCAGTTCTTC.

V is TRBV5-1 and J is TRBJ2-1; 9 bases align to TRBD1. CDR3 length equals 15 residues. The junction had 9 bases not matched to a gene; V was cut back by 4 bases and J by 7 bases. Germline V gene lookup returns CDR1 SGHRS and CDR2 YFSETQ. The CDR3 DNA reads TGCGCCAGCAGCCCCCGGGACAGGGCGGTAAATGAGCAGTTCTTC. Translation: CASSPRDRAVNEQFF.

The chain carries TRBV7-8 and TRBJ1-5; no firm D call. Germline CDR1 reads SGHVS; CDR2 reads FQNEAQ. V gave up 1 base and J gave up 3 bases, with 10 bases separating them. The CDR3 has 15 amino acids. The CDR3 protein is CASSLDLAVNQPQHF. CDR3 DNA: TGTGCCAGCAGCTTAGATCTGGCAGTCAATCAGCCCCAGCATTTT.

This rearrangement joins TRBV6-5 to TRBJ1-2; the D is unclear. Trimming shortened V by 6 bases and J by 2 bases, and 13 bases separated the two germline ends. Germline values: CDR1 MNHEY, CDR2 SVGAGI. This CDR3 has 14 residues. CDR3 sequence (DNA): TGTGCCAGCAGAGCAGGCCGGGGAAACTATGGCTACACCTTC. As protein: CASRAGRGNYGYTF.

The J gene is TRBJ2-5, the V gene TRBV19; D is possibly TRBD2 (6 bases). This CDR3 region has 14 residues. CDR1 and CDR2 from the germline V gene are LNHDA and SQIVND (reference sequence). Between the trimmed V and J ends, which lost 3 bases and 0 bases, there was a span of 8 bases. CDR3 protein: CASSIGGYQETQYF. CDR3 nucleotides: TGTGCCAGTAGTATCGGAGGGTACCAAGAGACCCAGTACTTC.

V usage is TRBV9 and J usage is TRBJ2-1; no reliable D call. Germline CDR1 reads SGDLS; CDR2 reads YYNGEE. Trimming shortened V by 4 bases and J by 10 bases, and 12 bases separated the two germline ends. The CDR3 loop spans 12 amino acids. CDR3 nucleotides: TGTGCCAGCAGCCCCACGGGTCGGGAGCAGTTCTTC. This encodes CASSPTGREQFF.

The V gene is TRBV5-1, the J gene TRBJ2-7; 7 bases fit TRBD1. Germline V gene lookup returns CDR1 SGHRS and CDR2 YFSETQ. V gave up 0 bases and J gave up 5 bases; unmatched junction bases: 5. This CDR3 comprises 14 residues. The CDR3 bases are TGCGCCAGCAGCTTGGGACAGGGTGGGAACGAGCAGTACTTC. The encoded protein is CASSLGQGGNEQYF. Full variable domain (remainder filled in from reference TRBV5-1 and TRBJ2-7): KAGVTQTPRYLIKTRGQQVTLSCSPISGHRSVSWYQQTPGQGLQFLFEYFSETQRNKGNFPGRFSGRQFSNSRSEMNVSTLELGDSALYLCASSLGQGGNEQYFGPGTRLTVT.

The chain is built from TRBV11-3 and TRBJ2-4; TRBD2 might be the D (5 bases). From germline, CDR1 is SGHNT and CDR2 YENEEA. Trimming stripped 0 bases from V and 9 bases from J, with 12 bases between. The CDR3 has 14 residues. The CDR3 sequence: CASSLDGPEGIQYF. CDR3 sequence (DNA): TGTGCCAGCAGCTTAGACGGCCCCGAGGGCATTCAGTACTTC. Full variable domain (missing parts from reference TRBV11-3 and TRBJ2-4): EAGVVQSPRYKIIEKKQPVAFWCNPISGHNTLYWYLQNLGQGPELLIRYENEEAVDDSQLPKDRFSAERLKGVDSTLKIQPAELGDSAVYLCASSLDGPEGIQYFGAGTRLSVL.

This chain connects TRBV10-3 to TRBJ2-7, with D tentatively TRBD2 (5 bases). CDR1 is ENHRY, CDR2 SYGVKD, per germline. V lost 8 bases and J lost 5, with 13 bases in between. The CDR3 spans 12 residues. The CDR3 reads CAISQNGDEQYF. CDR3 bases: TGTGCCATCTCCCAGAACGGGGACGAGCAGTACTTC.

This sequence joins TRBV19 and TRBJ1-1, with no clear D. This CDR3 is built from 13 residues. V lost 1 base and J lost 1, with 4 bases in between. Germline CDR1 is LNHDA and CDR2 is SQIVND (reference sequence). The CDR3 is CASSIGGNTEAFF. The CDR3 DNA reads as TGTGCCAGTAGTATAGGAGGGAACACTGAAGCTTTCTTT. Drawing the rest from reference TRBV19 and TRBJ1-1, the complete variable domain is DGGITQSPKYLFRKEGQNVTLSCEQNLNHDAMYWYRQDPGQGLRLIYYSQIVNDFQKGDIAEGYSVSREKKESFPLTVTSAQKNPTAFYLCASSIGGNTEAFFGQGTRLTVV.

This chain links TRBV10-2 with TRBJ1-6, with TRBD1 matching 12 bases. The CDR3 covers 16 residues. Germline CDR1 WSHSY, CDR2 SAAADI. The J segment lost 7 bases and the V segment lost 5 bases, leaving 6 bases of the junction unmatched. The CDR3 coding sequence is TGCGCCAGCAGTACCGGGACAGGGGGCAGGAATTCACCCCTCCACTTT. It encodes CASSTGTGGRNSPLHF.

The chain carries TRBV5-4 and TRBJ2-7; D is possibly TRBD2 (5 bases). The CDR3 covers 14 residues. CDR1 and CDR2 (germline): SGHNT, YYREEE (reference sequence). V lost 4 bases, J lost 3 bases, and 14 bases lay in between. The CDR3 DNA reads as TGTGCCAGCAGCCCTGTCCCTGGGAGCTACGAGCAGTACTTC. Translation: CASSPVPGSYEQYF.

The chain uses TRBV15 and TRBJ2-7, with 8 bases that match TRBD1. Unmatched junction bases numbered 7, after V lost 4 bases and J lost 5 bases. Germline V lookup: CDR1 LNHNV, CDR2 YYDKDF (reference sequence). This CDR3 has 14 residues. This chain's CDR3 is CATSKTGAPHEQYF. The CDR3 DNA is TGTGCCACCAGCAAGACAGGGGCCCCCCACGAGCAGTACTTC.

This rearrangement joins TRBV4-3 to TRBJ1-2, with 8 bases aligning to TRBD1. The trim removed 5 bases at V and 7 bases at J, leaving 6 bases unmatched. The CDR3 has 13 amino acids. The germline V gene has CDR1 LGHNA and CDR2 YSLEER. The CDR3 here is CASSVQGGGGYTF. DNA of the CDR3: TGCGCCAGCAGCGTACAGGGGGGGGGTGGCTACACCTTC.

The V and J genes are TRBV20-1 and TRBJ1-1; possibly TRBD1 for D (6 bases). Deletions cut 2 bases from V and 6 bases from J, with 7 bases between. CDR3 size: 11 residues. Looked up from germline, CDR1 is DFQATT and CDR2 is SNEGSKA (reference sequence). Written as DNA, the CDR3 is TGCAGTGCTAGAAACAGGGCTGAAGCTTTCTTT. Its translation: CSARNRAEAFF.

The V gene is TRBV4-3, the J gene TRBJ1-6, with TRBD1 as a possible D gene (5 bases). Germline CDR1 LGHNA, CDR2 YSLEER. V gave up 1 base and J gave up 9 bases, with 13 bases separating them. The CDR3 totals 15 residues. CDR3 DNA: TGCGCCAGCAGCCAAGGGGGCCGGCGAACTTCACCCCTCCACTTT. The encoded protein is CASSQGGRRTSPLHF.